A single sample gave rise to the 7 T cell receptor beta chains below, sequenced in a study of T cell clones after liver transplantation. TCRdb's table, derived via immunoSEQ multiplex PCR, lists solely in-frame clones and lacks some. The sample has some 75,000 clones, 75% to 90% seen once. The specimen was CD4+ T cells from blood, collected before liver transplant. The receptors were gathered from a human donor who received a liver transplant.

This clone showed up just a few times. The rearrangement uses TRBV9 and TRBJ1-2; D gene unclear. The germline V gene encodes CDR1 SGDLS and CDR2 YYNGEE. This CDR3 spans 15 amino acids. Deletions cut 4 bases from V and 8 bases from J, with 21 bases between. CDR3 loop: CASSLSSPRRQGYTF. The CDR3 DNA sequence: TGTGCCAGCAGCCTTTCTTCCCCCCGAAGGCAGGGCTACACCTTC.

The chain carries TRBV5-1 and TRBJ2-5; 10 bases map to TRBD2. With V trimmed by 4 bases and J by 5 bases, 8 bases remained unmatched. Germline assignment: CDR1 SGHRS and CDR2 YFSETQ. The CDR3 has 15 amino acids. The CDR3 region is CASSPGLAWGETQYF. The CDR3 DNA follows: TGCGCCAGCAGCCCGGGACTAGCGTGGGGTGAGACCCAGTACTTC. Full variable domain (remainder filled in from reference TRBV5-1 and TRBJ2-5): KAGVTQTPRYLIKTRGQQVTLSCSPISGHRSVSWYQQTPGQGLQFLFEYFSETQRNKGNFPGRFSGRQFSNSRSEMNVSTLELGDSALYLCASSPGLAWGETQYFGPGTRLLVL.

This clone was picked up a small number of times. V is TRBV7-9 and J is TRBJ1-2; D unresolved. Trimming pared 3 bases from V and 6 bases from J, leaving 8 bases between. Germline V gives CDR1 SEHNR, CDR2 FQNEAQ (reference sequence). The CDR3 spans 12 residues. CDR3 in DNA: TGTGCCAGCAGCTTGGTTGGTGATGGCTACACCTTC. Its protein is CASSLVGDGYTF.

The chain is built from TRBV9 and TRBJ1-2, with D possibly matching TRBD1 (5 bases). CDR3 length: 17 amino acids. V lost 4 bases, J lost 2 bases, and 21 bases lay in between. CDR1 is SGDLS and CDR2 is YYNGEE in the germline V gene. The CDR3 DNA is TGTGCCAGCAGCTTCACCCGGGGGGGGAAGACCAACTATGGCTACACCTTC. Translating it yields CASSFTRGGKTNYGYTF.

The chain has TRBV5-6 and TRBJ2-6, with D uncertain. The CDR3 runs to 16 residues. Germline V gene lookup returns CDR1 SGHDT and CDR2 YYEEEE. The ends were cut back, 4 bases at V and 1 base at J, with 12 bases in the middle. The CDR3 nucleotides are TGTGCCAGCAGCGCTCCGTTGGGGTCTGGGGCCAACGTCCTGACTTTC. It yields the protein CASSAPLGSGANVLTF. Full variable domain (remainder filled in from reference TRBV5-6 and TRBJ2-6): DAGVTQSPTHLIKTRGQQVTLRCSPKSGHDTVSWYQQALGQGPQFIFQYYEEEERQRGNFPDRFSGHQFPNYSSELNVNALLLGDSALYLCASSAPLGSGANVLTFGAGSRLTVL.

The J gene is TRBJ1-4, the V gene TRBV6-5, with D possibly TRBD1 on 5 matching bases. There are 15 residues in the CDR3. Germline CDR1 and CDR2: MNHEY and SVGAGI. Trimming took off 4 bases at V and 5 bases at J, with 14 bases between the two ends. The chain's CDR3 is CASSSPGLANEKLFF. The CDR3 coding sequence is TGTGCCAGCAGTTCACCAGGGCTCGCGAATGAAAAACTGTTTTTT.

The chain joins TRBV9 to TRBJ2-7; no clear D. This CDR3 has 15 amino acids. The V end was cut by 4 bases, the J end by 0 bases, with 14 bases between. The germline V gene has CDR1 SGDLS and CDR2 YYNGEE. The CDR3 bases are TGTGCCAGCAGCTTCAACCCCACTTCCTCCTACGAGCAGTACTTC. It translates to CASSFNPTSSYEQYF.